A single TCR beta chain is shown here with its context. This entry belongs to a study of blood T cells in healthy people across ages. A J-beta primer mix and a sample-barcoded 5' primer were used in a second PCR of about 7 to 11 cycles. One entry per CDR3 protein, called by TCRdb with MiXCR from the 5' RACE reads. The repertoire holds some 1.5 million distinct CDR3 sequences, with over 25% as singletons. Each donor supplied approximately 10 milliliters of peripheral blood. Germline V gene lookup returns CDR1 SGHRS and CDR2 YFSETQ. This CDR3 contains 16 residues. The junction had 10 bases not matched to a gene; V was cut back by 0 bases and J by 9 bases.

The TCR was taken from a woman aged 30 to 39 in good health. The specimen sequenced was blood. The rearrangement links TRBV5-1 to TRBJ2-1; 9 positions match TRBD2. DNA for the CDR3: TGCGCCAGCAGCTTGGCCGGAGTAGCGGGGGCGGGTGAGCAGTTCTTC. Encoded protein: CASSLAGVAGAGEQFF.